This entry is about one T cell receptor beta chain. Assay used: immunoSEQ multiplex PCR; TCRdb lists only in-frame clones, some missing. In the table there are roughly 40,000 clones, 85% of which are singletons. These data come from a study of blood T cell repertoires in COVID-19. Across the study: COVID-19 samples from acute and convalescent phases originated in the United States, Italy and Spain. Sample material is recorded as cDNA or gDNA derived from T cells, B-cell-depleted T cells, or PBMCs.

This clonotype originated in a woman in her 70s in a cohort sampled during active COVID-19. Sequencing was carried out using peripheral blood.

CDR3 protein: CASSQDEGVAYNEQFF. CDR3 DNA sequence: TGTGCCAGCAGCCAAGATGAGGGGGTCGCCTACAATGAGCAGTTCTTC. The V gene is TRBV3-1 (or the pseudogene TRBV3-2), the J gene TRBJ2-1; perhaps TRBD1 as D (6 bases). The CDR3 consists of 16 residues. The V end lost 0 bases, the J end lost 2 bases, and 11 bases lay between the germline ends. Germline V CDR1 and CDR2: LGHDT, YNNKEL (reference sequence).